This T cell receptor beta chain was observed in a study of technical replicates of blood from a handful of donors. The ends lost 0 bases at V and 5 bases at J; junction bases unmatched: 4. Per the germline V gene, CDR1 is SGHTS and CDR2 is YDEGEE. This CDR3 has 15 residues. Measured with immunoSEQ multiplex PCR; TCRdb has only the in-frame clones, and not every one. The sample contains fewer than 90,000 clones, around 91% of which appear only once. This clone was found once. The receptor was isolated from a human donor in good health. The V and J genes are TRBV5-8 and TRBJ2-1; 8 positions agree with TRBD2. Sample: T cells isolated from PBMCs. The CDR3 loop reads CASSLGTSGNNEQFF. In nucleotides, the CDR3 is TGTGCCAGCAGCTTGGGTACTAGCGGTAACAATGAGCAGTTCTTC.